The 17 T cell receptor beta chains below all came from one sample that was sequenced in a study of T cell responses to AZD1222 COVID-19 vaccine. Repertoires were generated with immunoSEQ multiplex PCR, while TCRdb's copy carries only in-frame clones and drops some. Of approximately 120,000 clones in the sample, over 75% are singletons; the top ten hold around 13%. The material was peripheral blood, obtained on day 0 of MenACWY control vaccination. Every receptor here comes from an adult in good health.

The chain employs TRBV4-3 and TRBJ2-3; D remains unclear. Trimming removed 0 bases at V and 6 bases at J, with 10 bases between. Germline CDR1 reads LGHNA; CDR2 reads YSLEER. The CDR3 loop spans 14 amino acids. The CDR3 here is CASSQDGLVDTQYF. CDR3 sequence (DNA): TGCGCCAGCAGCCAAGATGGGCTTGTGGATACGCAGTATTTT.

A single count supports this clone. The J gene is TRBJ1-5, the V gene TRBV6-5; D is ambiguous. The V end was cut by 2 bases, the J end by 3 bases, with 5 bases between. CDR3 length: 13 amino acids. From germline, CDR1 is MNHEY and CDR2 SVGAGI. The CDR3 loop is CASSYRDNQPQHF. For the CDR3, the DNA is TGTGCCAGCAGTTACAGGGACAATCAGCCCCAGCATTTT.

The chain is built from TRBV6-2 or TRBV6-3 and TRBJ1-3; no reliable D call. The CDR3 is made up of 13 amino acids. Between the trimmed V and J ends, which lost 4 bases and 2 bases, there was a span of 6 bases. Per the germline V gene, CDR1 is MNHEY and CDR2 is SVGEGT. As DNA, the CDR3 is TGTGCCAGCAGTTCCGGGGCTGGAAACACCATATATTTT. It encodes CASSSGAGNTIYF.

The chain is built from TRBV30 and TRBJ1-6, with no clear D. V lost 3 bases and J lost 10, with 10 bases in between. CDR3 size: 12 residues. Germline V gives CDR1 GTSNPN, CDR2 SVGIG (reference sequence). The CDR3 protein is CAWSGSSSPLHF. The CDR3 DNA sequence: TGTGCCTGGAGCGGCAGTTCCTCACCCCTCCACTTT. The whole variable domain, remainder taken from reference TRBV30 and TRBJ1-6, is SQTIHQWPATLVQPVGSPLSLECTVEGTSNPNLYWYRQAAGRGLQLLFYSVGIGQISSEVPQNLSASRPQDRQFILSSKKLLLSDSGFYLCAWSGSSSPLHFGNGTRLTVT.

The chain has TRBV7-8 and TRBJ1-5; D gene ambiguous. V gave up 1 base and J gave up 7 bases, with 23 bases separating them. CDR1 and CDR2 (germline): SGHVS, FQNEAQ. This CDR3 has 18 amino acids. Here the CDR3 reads CASSLGAKSYLKGQPQHF. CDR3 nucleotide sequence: TGTGCCAGCAGCTTAGGTGCCAAGAGTTACTTGAAGGGCCAGCCCCAGCATTTT.

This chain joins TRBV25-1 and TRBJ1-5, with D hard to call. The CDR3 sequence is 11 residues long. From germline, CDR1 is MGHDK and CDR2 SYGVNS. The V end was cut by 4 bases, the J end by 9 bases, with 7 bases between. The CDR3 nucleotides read TGTGCCAGCAGTGGGACGGGGCCCCAGCATTTT. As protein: CASSGTGPQHF. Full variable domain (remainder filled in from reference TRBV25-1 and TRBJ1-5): EADIYQTPRYLVIGTGKKITLECSQTMGHDKMYWYQQDPGMELHLIHYSYGVNSTEKGDLSSESTVSRIRTEHFPLTLESARPSHTSQYLCASSGTGPQHFGDGTRLSIL.

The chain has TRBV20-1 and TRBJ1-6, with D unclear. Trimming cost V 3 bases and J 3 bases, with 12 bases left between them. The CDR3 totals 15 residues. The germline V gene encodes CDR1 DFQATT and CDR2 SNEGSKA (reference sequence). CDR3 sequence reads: CSASVKSVYNSPLHF. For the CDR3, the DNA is TGCAGTGCTAGTGTGAAGTCTGTCTATAATTCACCCCTCCACTTT.

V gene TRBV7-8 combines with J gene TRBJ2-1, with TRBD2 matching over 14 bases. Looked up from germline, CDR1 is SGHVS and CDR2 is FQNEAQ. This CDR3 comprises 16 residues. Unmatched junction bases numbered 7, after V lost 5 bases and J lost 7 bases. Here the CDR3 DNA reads TGTGCCAGCAGCCAGAGGACTAGCGGGAGGTGGAATGAGCAGTTCTTC. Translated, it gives CASSQRTSGRWNEQFF. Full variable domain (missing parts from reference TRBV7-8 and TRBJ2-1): GAGVSQSPRYKVAKRGQDVALRCDPISGHVSLFWYQQALGQGPEFLTYFQNEAQLDKSGLPSDRFFAERPEGSVSTLKIQRTQQEDSAVYLCASSQRTSGRWNEQFFGPGTRLTVL.

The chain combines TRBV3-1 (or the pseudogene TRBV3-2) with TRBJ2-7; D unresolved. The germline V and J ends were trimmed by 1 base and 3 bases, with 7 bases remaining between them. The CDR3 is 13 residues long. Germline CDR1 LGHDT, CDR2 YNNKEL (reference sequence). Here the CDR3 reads CASSQVRNYEQYF. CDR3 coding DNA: TGTGCCAGCAGCCAAGTACGGAACTACGAGCAGTACTTC.

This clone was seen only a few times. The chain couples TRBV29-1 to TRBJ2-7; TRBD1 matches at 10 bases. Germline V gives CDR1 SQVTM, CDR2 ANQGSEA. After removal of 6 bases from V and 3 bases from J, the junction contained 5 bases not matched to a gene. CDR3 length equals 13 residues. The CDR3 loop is CSVARDRGYEQYF. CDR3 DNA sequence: TGCAGCGTGGCCCGGGACAGGGGCTACGAGCAGTACTTC.

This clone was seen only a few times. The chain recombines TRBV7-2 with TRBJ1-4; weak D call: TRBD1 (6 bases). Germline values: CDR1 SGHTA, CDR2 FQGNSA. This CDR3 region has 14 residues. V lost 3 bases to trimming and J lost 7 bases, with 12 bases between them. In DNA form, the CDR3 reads TGTGCCAGCAGCTTTGGACGGGACACTGAAAAACTGTTTTTT. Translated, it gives CASSFGRDTEKLFF.

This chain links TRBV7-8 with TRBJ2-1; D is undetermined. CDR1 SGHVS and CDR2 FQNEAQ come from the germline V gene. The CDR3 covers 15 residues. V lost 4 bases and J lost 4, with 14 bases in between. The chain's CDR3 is CASSSDSGLYNEQFF. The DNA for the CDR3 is TGTGCCAGCAGCTCCGACTCCGGGCTTTACAATGAGCAGTTCTTC.

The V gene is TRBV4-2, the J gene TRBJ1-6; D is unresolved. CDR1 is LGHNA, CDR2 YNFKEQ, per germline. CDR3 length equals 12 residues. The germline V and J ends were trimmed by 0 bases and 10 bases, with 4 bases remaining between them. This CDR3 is CASSQDSSPLHF. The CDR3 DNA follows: TGTGCCAGCAGCCAAGATTCATCACCCCTCCACTTT.

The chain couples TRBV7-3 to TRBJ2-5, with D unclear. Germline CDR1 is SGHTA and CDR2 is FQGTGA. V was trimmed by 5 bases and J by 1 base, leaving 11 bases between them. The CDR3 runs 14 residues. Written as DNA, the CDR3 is TGTGCCAGCAGCAAGGGTCAGTCCCAAGAGACCCAGTACTTC. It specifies CASSKGQSQETQYF. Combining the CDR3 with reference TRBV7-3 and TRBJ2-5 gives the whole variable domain GAGVSQTPSNKVTEKGKYVELRCDPISGHTALYWYRQSLGQGPEFLIYFQGTGAADDSGLPNDRFFAVRPEGSVSTLKIQRTERGDSAVYLCASSKGQSQETQYFGPGTRLLVL.

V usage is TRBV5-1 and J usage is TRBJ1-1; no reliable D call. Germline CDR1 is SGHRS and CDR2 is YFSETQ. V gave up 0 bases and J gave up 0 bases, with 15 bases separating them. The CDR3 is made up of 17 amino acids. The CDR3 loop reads CASSLGMGRSLNTEAFF. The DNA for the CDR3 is TGCGCCAGCAGCTTGGGTATGGGTCGAAGCTTGAACACTGAAGCTTTCTTT.

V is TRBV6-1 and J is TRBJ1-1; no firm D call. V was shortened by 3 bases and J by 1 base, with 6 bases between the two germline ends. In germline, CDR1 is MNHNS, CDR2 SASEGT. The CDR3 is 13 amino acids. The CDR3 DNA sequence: TGTGCCAGCAGTGAGTACCCGAACACTGAAGCTTTCTTT. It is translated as CASSEYPNTEAFF.

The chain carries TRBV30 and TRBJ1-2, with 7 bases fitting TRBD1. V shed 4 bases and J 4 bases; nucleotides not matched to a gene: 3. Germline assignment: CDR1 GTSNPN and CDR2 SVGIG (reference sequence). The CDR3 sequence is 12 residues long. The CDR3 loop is CAWTGGGYGYTF. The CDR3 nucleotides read TGTGCCTGGACAGGGGGAGGCTATGGCTACACCTTC.